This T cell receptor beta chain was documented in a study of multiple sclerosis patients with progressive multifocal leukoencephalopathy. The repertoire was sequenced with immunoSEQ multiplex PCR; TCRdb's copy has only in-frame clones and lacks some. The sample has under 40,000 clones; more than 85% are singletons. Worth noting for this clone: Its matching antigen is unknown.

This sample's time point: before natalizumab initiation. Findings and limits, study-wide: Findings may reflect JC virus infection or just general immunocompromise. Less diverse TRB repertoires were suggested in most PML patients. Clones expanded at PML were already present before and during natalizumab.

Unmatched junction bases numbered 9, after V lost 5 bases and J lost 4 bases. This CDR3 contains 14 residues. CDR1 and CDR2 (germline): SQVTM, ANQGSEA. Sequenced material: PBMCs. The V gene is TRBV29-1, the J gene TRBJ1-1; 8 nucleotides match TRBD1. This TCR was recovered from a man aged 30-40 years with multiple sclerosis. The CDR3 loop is CSVNGQGLGTEAFF. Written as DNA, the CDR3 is TGCAGCGTTAACGGACAGGGTTTAGGCACTGAAGCTTTCTTT.